The T cell receptor beta chain under discussion was sequenced for a study of beta chain features in type 1 diabetes. Germline lookup yields CDR1 MGHRA and CDR2 YSYEKL. CDR3 length: 15 residues. Trimming took 2 bases from V and 0 from J, leaving 10 bases between them. This clone has a count of ten or more. CD4+ naive, central memory, regulatory and stem cell-like memory cells were sorted via CD45RO/CCR7/CD25/CD127/CD95/CD27. Of the isolated RNA, all was reverse transcribed, and so the sequenced material was expressed TCRB transcripts. Method: immunoSEQ multiplex PCR; TCRdb's copy keeps in-frame clones and lacks some. The table lists about 300,000 clones, 7% to 9% of them singletons.

This sequence joins TRBV4-1 and TRBJ2-5; D is unclear. Sample: central memory CD4+ T cells from blood. This receptor was identified in a woman aged 18-30 years in good health. The CDR3 coding sequence is TGCGCCAGCAGCCAATCAGGCCCTAACCAAGAGACCCAGTACTTC. As protein: CASSQSGPNQETQYF.